This note documents a single T cell receptor beta chain sequence. Its specificity is not known. The entry originates in a study of T cell responses to AZD1222 COVID-19 vaccine. Assay: immunoSEQ multiplex PCR; the TCRdb copy retains only in-frame clones and omits some. The sample carries roughly 180,000 clones, approximately 90% recorded once. Study results and limitations: Seropositive at baseline were only a handful of AZD1222 recipients.

CDR3 length: 13 residues. The ends lost 3 bases at V and 14 bases at J; junction bases unmatched: 12. In germline, CDR1 is SNHLY, CDR2 FYNNEI. It was second doses at about 4 or about 12 weeks that were pooled. Sequencing was performed on peripheral blood, taken 28 days after the second AZD1222 dose. The rearrangement joins TRBV2 to TRBJ1-2, with 7 nucleotides matching TRBD1. The sequence was obtained from an adult who received the AZD1222 COVID-19 vaccine. CDR3 DNA: TGTGCCAGCAGTGATAACCAGGGGGTTTTTAGTACCTTC. It yields the protein CASSDNQGVFSTF. Full variable domain (missing parts from reference TRBV2 and TRBJ1-2): EPEVTQTPSHQVTQMGQEVILRCVPISNHLYFYWYRQILGQKVEFLVSFYNNEISEKSEIFDDQFSVERPDGSNFTLKIRSTKLEDSAMYFCASSDNQGVFSTFGSGTRLTVV.